This T cell receptor beta chain was recovered during a study of T cells in Graves' hyperthyroidism and ophthalmopathy. Amplification targeted TCR beta CDR3 regions from RNA transcripts. In the first-round RT-PCR of the TCR CDR3, the HTBI primer set was used. TCRdb processed the multiplex PCR reads anew with MiXCR; each CDR3 protein has one entry. The data show about 510,000 distinct CDR3 sequences, around 43% seen once. The sample holds many counts of this clonotype. The trim removed 4 bases at V and 8 bases at J, leaving 10 bases unmatched. Germline V gene lookup returns CDR1 SGHRS and CDR2 YFSETQ. There are 15 residues in the CDR3.

Source material: peripheral blood or thyroid tissue (not recorded which). The rearrangement uses TRBV5-1 and TRBJ2-2; TRBD1 matches 8 bases. The receptor was derived from an adult woman with Graves' disease, either hyperthyroidism or ophthalmopathy (not recorded which). The CDR3 DNA is TGCGCCAGCAGCCGGCCGACAGGGGATCAAGGGGAGCTGTTTTTT. Its protein is CASSRPTGDQGELFF. Drawing the rest from reference TRBV5-1 and TRBJ2-2, the complete variable domain is KAGVTQTPRYLIKTRGQQVTLSCSPISGHRSVSWYQQTPGQGLQFLFEYFSETQRNKGNFPGRFSGRQFSNSRSEMNVSTLELGDSALYLCASSRPTGDQGELFFGEGSRLTVL.